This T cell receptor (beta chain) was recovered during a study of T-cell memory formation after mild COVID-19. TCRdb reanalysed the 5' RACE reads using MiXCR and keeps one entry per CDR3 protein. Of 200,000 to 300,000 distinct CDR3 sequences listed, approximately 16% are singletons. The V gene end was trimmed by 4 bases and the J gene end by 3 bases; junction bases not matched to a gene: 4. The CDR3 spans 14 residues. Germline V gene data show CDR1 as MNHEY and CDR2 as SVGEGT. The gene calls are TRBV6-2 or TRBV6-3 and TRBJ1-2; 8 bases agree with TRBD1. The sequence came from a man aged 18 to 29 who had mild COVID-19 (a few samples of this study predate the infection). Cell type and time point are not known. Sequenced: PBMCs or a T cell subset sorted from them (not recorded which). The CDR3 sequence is CASSWTGKDYGYTF. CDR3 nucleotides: TGTGCCAGCAGTTGGACAGGGAAGGACTATGGCTACACCTTC.